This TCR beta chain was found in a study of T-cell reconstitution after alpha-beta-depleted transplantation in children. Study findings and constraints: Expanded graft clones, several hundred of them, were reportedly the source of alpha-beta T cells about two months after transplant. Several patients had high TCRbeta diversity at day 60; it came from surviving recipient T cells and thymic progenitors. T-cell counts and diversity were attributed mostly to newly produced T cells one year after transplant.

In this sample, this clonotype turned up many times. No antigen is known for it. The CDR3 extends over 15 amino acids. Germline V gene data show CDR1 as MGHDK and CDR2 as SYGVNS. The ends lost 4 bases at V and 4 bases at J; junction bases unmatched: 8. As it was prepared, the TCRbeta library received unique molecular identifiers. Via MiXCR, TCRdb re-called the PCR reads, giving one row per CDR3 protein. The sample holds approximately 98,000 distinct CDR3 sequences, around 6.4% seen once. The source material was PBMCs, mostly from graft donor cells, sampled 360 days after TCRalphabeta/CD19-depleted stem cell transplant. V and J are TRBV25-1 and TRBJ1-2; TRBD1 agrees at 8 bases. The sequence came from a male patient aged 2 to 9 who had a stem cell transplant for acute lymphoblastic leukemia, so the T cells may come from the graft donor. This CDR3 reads CASSVSAGGRYGYTF. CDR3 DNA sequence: TGTGCCAGCAGTGTTTCAGCAGGGGGCCGCTATGGCTACACCTTC.